These T cell receptor beta chains were read from a single sample in a study of metastatic and nonmetastatic thyroid tumors. MiXCR was used by TCRdb to re-call the PCR reads. Among roughly 7,400 clones, roughly 28% were seen once, and the ten largest hold roughly 25%. Sequenced: adjacent normal tissue. The receptors shown here come from a male donor with papillary thyroid cancer or a benign thyroid nodule (not recorded which). Some clones in this sample may be carry-over from other donors' samples. CDR3s include the opening cysteine and the closing phenylalanine or tryptophan. Fields, in order: V gene, J gene, clone size, D gene, CDR3 length, CDR3 protein, CDR3 DNA. The D gene is left open where the match is weak. The listing skips clone size in some rows; elsewhere it reads once, few, many or a size class.

TRBV19	TRBJ2-1	NA	NA	15	CASHTGPSSYNEQFF	TGTGCCAGTCATACGGGCCCAAGCTCCTACAATGAGCAGTTCTTC
TRBV7-9	TRBJ2-1	many	NA	15	CASSSLQGLPNEQFF	TGTGCCAGCAGCTCCTTACAAGGACTCCCTAATGAGCAGTTCTTC
TRBV6-2/TRBV6-3	TRBJ1-1	many	NA	15	CASSRALMGGTEAFF	TGTGCCAGCAGTAGGGCCCTCATGGGGGGCACTGAAGCTTTCTTT
TRBV10-3	TRBJ1-3	many	TRBD1	17	CAIRDPGQSNSGNTIYF	TGTGCCATCAGGGACCCGGGACAGTCAAACTCTGGAAACACCATATATTTT
TRBV10-3	TRBJ2-7	NA	NA	13	CAISGGPWDEQYF	TGTGCCATCAGTGGGGGGCCCTGGGACGAGCAGTACTTC
TRBV20-1	TRBJ2-1	NA	TRBD2	15	CSAAAGTSVGNEQFF	TGCAGTGCCGCGGCCGGGACTAGCGTAGGCAATGAGCAGTTCTTC
TRBV2	TRBJ2-1	few	NA	16	CASLLSGEVSYNEQFF	TGTGCCAGCCTACTGAGTGGAGAGGTCTCCTACAATGAGCAGTTCTTC
TRBV7-3	TRBJ2-3	NA	NA	16	CASSLSGVGVGDTQYF	TGTGCCAGCAGCTTATCGGGCGTGGGGGTGGGTGATACGCAGTATTTT
TRBV11-2	TRBJ2-1	NA	NA	18	CASSRDILAEVGYNEQFF	TGTGCCAGCAGCCGAGACATCTTAGCGGAGGTGGGATACAATGAGCAGTTCTTC
TRBV20-1	TRBJ1-5	many	NA	18	CSARDMSGYVRGNQPQHF	TGCAGTGCTAGAGATATGTCAGGGTATGTTCGGGGCAATCAGCCCCAGCATTTT
TRBV12-3/TRBV12-4	TRBJ1-5	NA	NA	12	CASSFGLVALHF	TGTGCCAGCAGTTTTGGTTTGGTGGCACTGCATTTT
TRBV11-2	TRBJ2-5	medium-sized	NA	16	CASSLNVVAVQETQYF	TGTGCCAGCAGCTTAAATGTTGTAGCGGTCCAAGAGACCCAGTACTTC
TRBV11-2	TRBJ2-7	NA	TRBD2	17	CASSPRPSGGGSYEQYF	TGTGCCAGCAGCCCCCGGCCTAGCGGGGGCGGATCCTACGAGCAGTACTTC
TRBV20-1	TRBJ2-7	NA	NA	10	CSARDSQQYF	TGCAGTGCTAGAGATTCGCAGCAGTACTTC
TRBV7-2	TRBJ2-7	NA	NA	15	CAISGYLTIGHEQYF	TGTGCCATCAGCGGGTACCTCACTATCGGCCACGAGCAGTACTTC
TRBV20-1	TRBJ1-2	NA	NA	15	CSAIGLRDTVRGYTF	TGCAGTGCTATAGGGCTCCGGGACACCGTGCGTGGCTACACCTTC
TRBV9	TRBJ2-1	once	NA	15	CASSVGWGHENEQFF	TGTGCCAGCAGCGTAGGTTGGGGCCACGAGAATGAGCAGTTCTTC
TRBV20-1	TRBJ2-5	NA	TRBD2	18	CSATTGLAGVVDSETQYF	TGCAGTGCTACTACGGGACTAGCGGGAGTTGTCGACTCGGAGACCCAGTACTTC
TRBV20-1	TRBJ1-2	NA	TRBD1	12	CSARGQGDCYTF	TGTAGTGCCCGCGGACAGGGAGATTGCTACACCTTC
TRBV5-1	TRBJ1-1	medium-sized	NA	13	CASSQVTDTEAFF	TGCGCCAGCAGCCAGGTGACGGACACTGAAGCTTTCTTT
TRBV5-1	TRBJ2-1	NA	TRBD2	15	CASSLAGTNYNEQFF	TGCGCCAGCAGCTTGGCCGGGACTAACTACAATGAGCAGTTCTTC
TRBV6-5	TRBJ1-2	large	TRBD1	13	CASSYRDSDGYTF	TGTGCCAGCAGTTACCGGGACAGCGATGGCTACACCTTC
TRBV2	TRBJ1-4	NA	NA	12	CASSEAGEKLFF	TGTGCCAGCAGTGAGGCGGGAGAAAAACTGTTTTTT
TRBV6-2/TRBV6-3	TRBJ1-1	few	TRBD1	17	CASSYTIHGQGFDEAFF	TGTGCCAGCAGTTACACCATTCATGGACAGGGGTTTGATGAAGCTTTCTTT
TRBV6-5	TRBJ2-2	few	TRBD2	16	CASSYYTSGSSGELFF	TGTGCCAGCAGTTACTACACTAGCGGGTCTAGCGGGGAGCTGTTTTTT
TRBV15	TRBJ1-2	few	NA	15	CATSRGTDGHYGYTF	TGTGCCACCAGCAGAGGAACGGACGGACACTATGGCTACACCTTC
TRBV12-3/TRBV12-4	TRBJ1-5	NA	TRBD1	14	CASSLGQVHQPQHF	TGTGCCAGCAGTTTGGGACAGGTTCATCAGCCCCAGCATTTT
TRBV28	TRBJ1-1	few	NA	12	CASSLRQTEAFF	TGTGCCAGCAGTTTAAGACAGACTGAAGCTTTCTTT
TRBV20-1	TRBJ2-5	many	NA	15	CSARDQEGAGETQYF	TGCAGTGCTAGAGATCAGGAGGGGGCGGGGGAGACCCAGTACTTC
TRBV19	TRBJ1-1	NA	NA	14	CASSIDSRNTEAFF	TGTGCCAGTAGTATAGATTCAAGAAACACTGAAGCTTTCTTT
TRBV7-3	TRBJ1-1	NA	NA	16	CASSTEAWGQDTEAFF	TGTGCCAGCAGCACCGAAGCTTGGGGGCAGGACACTGAAGCTTTCTTT
TRBV18	TRBJ2-1	medium-sized	TRBD2	15	CASYAGGAGVNEQFF	TGTGCCAGCTACGCCGGGGGAGCGGGAGTTAATGAGCAGTTCTTC
TRBV6-1	TRBJ1-2	few	NA	12	CAAARRVEGYTF	TGTGCCGCCGCCAGGCGGGTAGAGGGCTACACCTTC
TRBV28	TRBJ2-2	NA	NA	13	CASSAMGIGELFF	TGTGCCAGCAGCGCTATGGGTATCGGGGAGCTGTTTTTT
TRBV30	TRBJ1-1	NA	TRBD1	13	CAWHRGRDTEAFF	TGTGCCTGGCACAGGGGGCGGGACACTGAAGCTTTCTTT
TRBV11-2	TRBJ2-7	NA	TRBD2	14	CASSKEGLAYEQYF	TGTGCCAGCAGCAAAGAGGGACTAGCCTACGAGCAGTACTTC
TRBV20-1	TRBJ1-2	NA	TRBD1	14	CSARGQGDNYGYTF	TGCAGTGCTAGAGGACAGGGCGACAACTATGGCTACACCTTC
TRBV30	TRBJ2-3	NA	TRBD1	16	CAWSVTGGQPTDTQYF	TGTGCCTGGAGTGTAACAGGGGGCCAACCCACAGATACGCAGTATTTT
TRBV6-2/TRBV6-3	TRBJ1-5	few	NA	14	CASSYNRAGQPQHF	TGTGCCAGCAGTTACAACAGGGCGGGCCAGCCCCAGCATTTT
TRBV19	TRBJ2-1	medium-sized	NA	13	CASSITSINEQFF	TGTGCCAGTAGTATAACTTCAATCAATGAGCAGTTCTTC
TRBV12-3/TRBV12-4	TRBJ2-2	NA	TRBD2	18	CASSLSVGLAGYTGELFF	TGTGCCAGCAGTTTATCTGTGGGACTAGCGGGGTACACCGGGGAGCTGTTTTTT
TRBV19	TRBJ1-6	few	NA	13	CASSMGEGSPLHF	TGTGCCAGTAGTATGGGTGAGGGGTCACCCCTCCACTTT
TRBV7-2	TRBJ2-3	few	NA	14	CASGELGGGDTQYF	TGTGCCAGCGGCGAGTTGGGGGGGGGCGATACGCAGTATTTT
TRBV18	TRBJ1-1	NA	NA	12	CASSPSITEAFF	TGTGCCAGCTCACCAAGCATCACTGAAGCTTTCTTT
TRBV10-2	TRBJ1-6	medium-sized	NA	12	CASSAYNSPLHF	TGCGCCAGCAGTGCTTATAATTCACCCCTCCACTTT
TRBV20-1	TRBJ2-5	NA	TRBD2	14	CSARGPGLEETQYF	TGCAGTGCTAGAGGTCCGGGACTAGAAGAGACCCAGTACTTC
TRBV5-6	TRBJ2-7	NA	NA	14	CASSLAEREYEQYF	TGTGCCAGCAGCTTGGCAGAAAGAGAATACGAGCAGTACTTC
TRBV6-1	TRBJ1-6	few	NA	15	CASSEGGQGNSPLHF	TGTGCCAGCAGTGAAGGGGGGCAGGGGAATTCACCCCTCCACTTT
TRBV6-7	TRBJ2-7	few	NA	15	CASSLGFQATYEQYF	TGTGCCAGCAGCTTAGGCTTCCAGGCCACCTACGAGCAGTACTTC
TRBV24-1	TRBJ2-6	large	NA	14	CATSEDSGANVLTF	TGTGCCACCAGTGAGGACTCTGGGGCCAACGTCCTGACTTTC
TRBV14	TRBJ2-6	many	NA	16	CASSLGSYSGANVLTF	TGCGCCAGCAGCCTCGGGAGTTACTCTGGGGCCAACGTCCTGACTTTC
TRBV20-1	TRBJ2-2	many	TRBD2	15	CSARVLAGLTGELFF	TGCAGTGCTAGGGTACTAGCGGGACTCACCGGGGAGCTGTTTTTT
TRBV2	TRBJ2-5	NA	NA	12	CASSEFLDTQYF	TGTGCCAGCAGTGAATTCTTGGATACCCAGTACTTC
TRBV18	TRBJ2-7	many	TRBD1	15	CASSPLRDSPYEQYF	TGTGCCAGCTCGCCTCTTAGGGACAGTCCCTACGAGCAGTACTTC
TRBV20-1	TRBJ2-3	once	NA	15	CSARDRVKGTDTQYF	TGCAGTGCTAGAGACAGGGTTAAAGGCACAGATACGCAGTATTTT
TRBV6-6	TRBJ2-7	NA	NA	14	CASSYSVPRGEQYF	TGTGCCAGCAGTTACTCGGTCCCTCGGGGGGAGCAGTACTTC